This is a list of T cell receptor beta chains from one sample in a study of OX40 agonist ivuxolimab in advanced cancers. Some clones are missing from TCRdb's copy, which holds only in-frame ones; the method was immunoSEQ multiplex PCR. The sample shows 65,000 to 80,000 clones, 80% of them seen only once. This sample comprised CD4+ or CD8+ T cells sorted from blood, obtained in a trial of the OX40 agonist ivuxolimab. Source of these receptors: an adult with an advanced solid tumor such as melanoma, head and neck, liver or kidney cancer. CDR3s include the opening cysteine and the closing phenylalanine or tryptophan. D genes are given only for firm matches. Some rows have no size entry. The others give once, few or many, or a class for an expanded clone.

NA	15	TRBV6-1	TRBJ1-2	TRBD1	CASSEAGTGSYGYTF	TGTGCCAGCAGTGAAGCCGGGACAGGTTCTTATGGCTACACCTTC
NA	17	TRBV5-1	TRBJ2-7	NA	CASSPVPGQTTSYEQYF	TGCGCCAGCAGCCCAGTTCCGGGACAAACCACGTCCTACGAGCAGTACTTC
NA	15	TRBV5-5	TRBJ1-1	NA	CASSPDSPMNTEAFF	TGTGCCAGCAGCCCGGACAGCCCGATGAACACTGAAGCTTTCTTT
NA	15	TRBV6-6	TRBJ1-4	TRBD1	CASSRTGTANEKLFF	TGTGCCAGCAGTCGAACCGGGACAGCTAATGAAAAACTGTTTTTT
NA	16	TRBV7-2	TRBJ2-2	TRBD1	CASSSRDRGYTGELFF	TGTGCCAGCAGCTCCCGGGACAGGGGTTACACCGGGGAGCTGTTTTTT
NA	14	TRBV18	TRBJ2-7	TRBD1	CASSPGRQGYEQYF	TGTGCCAGCTCACCTGGGAGACAGGGTTACGAGCAGTACTTC
NA	12	TRBV7-2	TRBJ2-1	NA	CASSSPGRKQFF	TGTGCCAGCAGCTCACCGGGACGCAAGCAGTTCTTC
few	13	TRBV4-1	TRBJ1-4	TRBD1	CASSRDRSEKLFF	TGCGCCAGCAGCCGGGACAGGAGTGAAAAACTGTTTTTT
NA	15	TRBV12-5	TRBJ2-2	NA	CASGLSGRGPGELFF	TGTGCTAGTGGTTTGTCGGGGCGCGGTCCCGGGGAGCTGTTTTTT
once	15	TRBV2	TRBJ1-1	TRBD1	CASTGTGGRDTEAFF	TGTGCCAGCACCGGGACAGGGGGCCGGGACACTGAAGCTTTCTTT
NA	15	TRBV6-5	TRBJ1-1	NA	CASSYSPTGRTEAFF	TGTGCCAGCAGTTACTCCCCGACAGGACGAACTGAAGCTTTCTTT
once	15	TRBV28	TRBJ1-2	NA	CASRGGFVANYGYTF	TGTGCCAGCAGGGGGGGATTTGTAGCTAACTATGGCTACACCTTC
few	15	TRBV11-2	TRBJ2-5	NA	CASSLLGEFQETQYF	TGTGCCAGCAGCTTATTGGGGGAGTTCCAAGAGACCCAGTACTTC
NA	15	TRBV11-3	TRBJ2-3	NA	CASSPRGSRADTQYF	TGTGCCAGCAGCCCCCGGGGGAGTAGGGCAGATACGCAGTATTTT
NA	14	TRBV2	TRBJ1-6	NA	CASGGAEYGSPLHF	TGTGCCAGCGGGGGGGCAGAGTATGGTTCACCCCTCCACTTT
few	11	TRBV7-9	TRBJ1-1	NA	CASSLVTEAFF	TGTGCCAGCAGCTTAGTCACTGAAGCTTTCTTT
few	14	TRBV7-2	TRBJ2-1	NA	CASSLDPSANEQFF	TGTGCCAGCAGCTTAGACCCCAGCGCCAATGAGCAGTTCTTC
once	15	TRBV7-9	TRBJ1-3	NA	CASSLDAGTRNTIYF	TGTGCCAGCAGCTTAGATGCAGGGACTAGAAACACCATATATTTT
NA	16	TRBV7-2	TRBJ2-7	NA	CASSLGALGTAYEQYF	TGTGCCAGCAGCTTAGGGGCCCTCGGAACCGCCTACGAGCAGTACTTC
NA	16	TRBV19	TRBJ1-5	NA	CASKAGTLGRNQPQHF	TGTGCCAGTAAGGCCGGGACACTTGGACGGAATCAGCCCCAGCATTTT
NA	14	TRBV13	TRBJ2-3	NA	CASSSPTLGDTQYF	TGTGCCAGCAGCTCACCTACACTCGGAGATACGCAGTATTTT
NA	13	TRBV6-5	TRBJ2-7	NA	CASSSHGGGGQYF	TGTGCCAGCAGTTCTCACGGAGGGGGTGGGCAGTACTTC
NA	13	TRBV5-5	TRBJ1-1	NA	CASRIQGNTEAFF	TGTGCCAGCAGAATACAGGGGAACACTGAAGCTTTCTTT
NA	15	TRBV9	TRBJ2-1	TRBD2	CASSSPGTRYNEQFF	TGTGCCAGCAGCTCCCCCGGGACTAGGTACAATGAGCAGTTCTTC
few	14	TRBV7-2	TRBJ2-3	NA	CASSTQGRGDTQYF	TGTGCCAGCAGCACACAGGGTAGGGGAGATACGCAGTATTTT
NA	17	TRBV4-1	TRBJ2-1	TRBD2	CASSPLGVRGGFNEQFF	TGCGCCAGCAGCCCCCTAGGGGTGCGGGGGGGCTTCAATGAGCAGTTCTTC
once	14	TRBV6-1	TRBJ2-3	NA	CASRRHEAADTQYF	TGTGCCAGCAGACGCCACGAGGCTGCAGATACGCAGTATTTT
few	16	TRBV7-6	TRBJ2-2	TRBD1	CASSSSQGAFTGELFF	TGTGCCAGCAGCTCATCCCAGGGGGCTTTCACCGGGGAGCTGTTTTTT
once	13	TRBV2	TRBJ2-1	TRBD2	CASVSGGINEQFF	TGTGCCAGCGTTAGCGGGGGGATCAATGAGCAGTTCTTC
NA	15	TRBV27	TRBJ1-5	NA	CASSLSNAGIRPQHF	TGTGCCAGCAGTTTATCAAACGCAGGGATCCGGCCCCAGCATTTT
NA	16	TRBV11-2	TRBJ1-2	TRBD1	CASSTIPTGGQGGYTF	TGTGCCAGCAGCACAATCCCCACCGGGGGACAGGGTGGCTACACCTTC
NA	16	TRBV7-2	TRBJ1-1	NA	CASSLEGGSVWTEAFF	TGTGCCAGCAGCTTAGAAGGGGGGTCAGTATGGACTGAAGCTTTCTTT
NA	15	TRBV5-1	TRBJ1-4	NA	CASSLTGSMGEKLFF	TGCGCCAGCAGCTTGACGGGGTCCATGGGGGAAAAACTGTTTTTT
NA	17	TRBV4-1	TRBJ2-2	NA	CASSQAVSSWNTGELFF	TGCGCCAGCAGCCAAGCAGTGAGCTCGTGGAACACCGGGGAGCTGTTTTTT
NA	13	TRBV18	TRBJ1-6	NA	CASSTEQNSPLHF	TGTGCCAGCTCAACAGAACAGAACTCACCCCTCCACTTT
NA	12	TRBV29-1	TRBJ2-5	NA	CSVEDSVSASDF	TGCAGCGTTGAAGATTCCGTATCTGCGTCGGACTTC
NA	14	TRBV28	TRBJ1-2	TRBD1	CASSLARQGIGYTF	TGTGCCAGCAGCCTCGCCCGACAGGGGATTGGCTACACCTTC
NA	15	TRBV11-3	TRBJ1-1	NA	CASSLDADRNTEAFF	TGTGCCAGCAGCTTAGATGCAGATCGAAACACTGAAGCTTTCTTT
NA	14	TRBV6-1	TRBJ2-5	TRBD1	CASSDYKGQLIQYF	TGTGCCAGCAGTGACTACAAGGGACAGTTGATCCAGTACTTC
NA	11	TRBV20-1	TRBJ2-3	NA	CSLAPGDTQYF	TGCAGTCTGGCCCCGGGGGATACGCAGTATTTT
NA	14	TRBV7-2	TRBJ2-7	TRBD2	CASSFGLAGFEQYF	TGTGCCAGCAGCTTCGGACTAGCGGGATTCGAGCAGTACTTC
few	20	TRBV9	TRBJ2-1	TRBD2	CASSTHPSGPGGLAGNEQFF	TGTGCCAGCAGCACGCACCCAAGTGGGCCGGGAGGGCTGGCGGGCAATGAGCAGTTCTTC
NA	14	TRBV11-3	TRBJ2-3	NA	CASSLSRGVDTQYF	TGTGCCAGCAGCTTATCTCGGGGCGTGGATACGCAGTATTTT
NA	14	TRBV6-5	TRBJ1-3	NA	CASSGALSGNTIYF	TGTGCCAGCAGCGGCGCCCTCTCTGGAAACACCATATATTTT
NA	14	TRBV19	TRBJ2-2	NA	CASSRSRNTGELFF	TGTGCCAGTAGTCGGAGCAGGAACACCGGGGAGCTGTTTTTT
NA	16	TRBV7-9	TRBJ1-2	TRBD1	CASSLEVGGGRYGYTF	TGTGCCAGCAGCTTAGAGGTCGGAGGGGGCCGGTATGGCTACACCTTC
NA	13	TRBV10-3	TRBJ1-5	NA	CAISGQSNQPQHF	TGTGCCATCAGCGGACAGAGCAATCAGCCCCAGCATTTT
NA	16	TRBV7-2	TRBJ2-1	TRBD2	CASSLSGLGGFNEQFF	TGTGCCAGCAGCTTGTCGGGACTAGGGGGATTCAATGAGCAGTTCTTC
NA	15	TRBV14	TRBJ1-2	NA	CASSQGSWISYGYTF	TGTGCCAGCAGCCAAGGAAGTTGGATCTCCTATGGCTACACCTTC
few	15	TRBV4-2	TRBJ1-5	TRBD1	CASSQTPGGNQPQHF	TGTGCCAGCAGCCAAACCCCAGGGGGAAATCAGCCCCAGCATTTT
NA	16	TRBV7-9	TRBJ2-7	TRBD2	CASSSASGSLGYEQYF	TGTGCCAGCAGCTCAGCTAGCGGGAGTCTCGGCTACGAGCAGTACTTC
NA	15	TRBV30	TRBJ2-1	TRBD1	CAWNARDRPKGEQFF	TGTGCCTGGAATGCACGGGACAGGCCCAAGGGTGAGCAGTTCTTC
NA	12	TRBV6-5	TRBJ1-5	NA	CASTGGNQPQHF	TGTGCCAGCACAGGGGGCAATCAGCCCCAGCATTTT
NA	14	TRBV2	TRBJ1-6	NA	CARKRDTNNSPLHF	TGTGCCAGAAAGAGAGACACGAACAATTCACCCCTCCACTTT
NA	13	TRBV7-8	TRBJ2-5	NA	CASSTRDGETQYF	TGTGCCAGCAGCACCAGGGACGGGGAGACCCAGTACTTC
NA	14	TRBV10-3	TRBJ1-1	NA	CAISEPSRSPEAFF	TGTGCCATCAGTGAGCCCAGCCGGAGCCCTGAAGCTTTCTTT
NA	16	TRBV11-2	TRBJ1-2	NA	CASSLDRDLAPNGYTF	TGTGCCAGCAGCCTCGACCGGGACCTCGCCCCCAATGGCTACACCTTC